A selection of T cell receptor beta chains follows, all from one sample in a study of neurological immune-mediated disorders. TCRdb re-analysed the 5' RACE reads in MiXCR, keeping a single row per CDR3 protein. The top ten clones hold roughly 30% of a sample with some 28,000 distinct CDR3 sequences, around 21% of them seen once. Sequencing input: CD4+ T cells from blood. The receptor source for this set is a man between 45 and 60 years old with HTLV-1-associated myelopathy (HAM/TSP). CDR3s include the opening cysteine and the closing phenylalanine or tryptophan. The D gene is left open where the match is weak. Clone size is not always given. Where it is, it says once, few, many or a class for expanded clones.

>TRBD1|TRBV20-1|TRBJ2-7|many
TGCAGTGCTAGACCGACAGGGGGGGTCGCTGGAGTCTACGAGCAGTACTTC
CSARPTGGVAGVYEQYF
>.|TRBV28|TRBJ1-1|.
TGTGCCAGCACCCCTGGTCCCACTGAAGCTTTCTTT
CASTPGPTEAFF
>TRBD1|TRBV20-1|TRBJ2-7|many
TGCAGTGCTCGCGTAATACAGGGGCTCGACGAGCAGTACTTC
CSARVIQGLDEQYF
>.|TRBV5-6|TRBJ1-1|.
TGTGCCAGCAGCAAGGGGAGTGGAGCTTTCTTT
CASSKGSGAFF
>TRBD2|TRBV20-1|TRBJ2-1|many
TGCAGTGCTACTAGCGGGAGTCTCTACAATGAGCAGTTCTTC
CSATSGSLYNEQFF
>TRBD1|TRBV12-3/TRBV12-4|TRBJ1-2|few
TGTGCCAGCGGTCTACAGGGGTGGTATGGCTACACCTTC
CASGLQGWYGYTF
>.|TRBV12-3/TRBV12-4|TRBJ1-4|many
TGTGCCAGCAGTTTCAGGGTTAATGAAAAACTGTTTTTT
CASSFRVNEKLFF
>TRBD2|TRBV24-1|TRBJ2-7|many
TGTGCCACCACCCAGGCCGGACTAGCGGGGAACTTC
CATTQAGLAGNF
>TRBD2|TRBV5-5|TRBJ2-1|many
TGTGCCAGCAGCTTGGGAGCGGGATCCTACAATGAGCAGTTCTTC
CASSLGAGSYNEQFF
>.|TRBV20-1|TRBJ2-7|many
TGCAGTGCTAGAGATAGCGGTTTCTACGAGCAGTACTTC
CSARDSGFYEQYF
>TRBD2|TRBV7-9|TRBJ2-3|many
TGTGCCAGCAGCTTCGGACTAGCGGGGACCACAGATACGCAGTATTTT
CASSFGLAGTTDTQYF
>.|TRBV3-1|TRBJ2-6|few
TGTGCCAGCAGCCAGCGAGGGGCCAACGTCCTGACTTTC
CASSQRGANVLTF
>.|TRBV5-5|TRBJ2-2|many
TGTGCCAGCAGCTTGATTCAGGGTCACACCGGGGAGCTGTTTTTT
CASSLIQGHTGELFF
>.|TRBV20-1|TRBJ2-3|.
TGCAGTGAGCTTGGGGTGGGCACAGATACGCAGTATTTT
CSELGVGTDTQYF
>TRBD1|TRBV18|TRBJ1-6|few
TGTGCCAGCTCACCGCCGGGACAGAGGAATTCACCCCTCCACTTT
CASSPPGQRNSPLHF
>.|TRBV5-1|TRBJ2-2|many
TGCGCCAGCAGCTTGGGGAGACAGGCGAACACCGGGGAGCTGTTTTTT
CASSLGRQANTGELFF
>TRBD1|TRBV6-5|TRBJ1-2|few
TGTGCCAGCAGTTACGTTAGGACAGGGGGCAACTATGGCTACACCTTC
CASSYVRTGGNYGYTF
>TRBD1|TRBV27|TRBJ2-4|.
TGTGCCAGCAGTACCCGACAGGGCGTGGACATTCAGTACTTC
CASSTRQGVDIQYF
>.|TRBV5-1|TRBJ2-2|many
TGCGCCAGCAGCTTGACGGTAACCACCGGGGAGCTGTTTTTT
CASSLTVTTGELFF
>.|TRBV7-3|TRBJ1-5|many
TGTGCCAGCAGCCTTGGGGGGGGCCTCGTTTGGAGCAATCAGCCCCAGCATTTT
CASSLGGGLVWSNQPQHF
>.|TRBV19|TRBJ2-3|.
TGTGCCAGTAGTATAGTGCCAGGGGTGGATACGCAGTATTTT
CASSIVPGVDTQYF
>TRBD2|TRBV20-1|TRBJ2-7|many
TGCAGTGCTACCGAGACTAGCGGACGTACCTACGAGCAGTACTTC
CSATETSGRTYEQYF
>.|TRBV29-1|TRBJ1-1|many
TGCAGCGTTGCGGCTAGCGTGAACACTGAAGCTTTCTTT
CSVAASVNTEAFF
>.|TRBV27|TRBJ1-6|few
TGTGCCAGCAGTTTGAGAGGGACCTACAATTCACCCCTCCACTTT
CASSLRGTYNSPLHF
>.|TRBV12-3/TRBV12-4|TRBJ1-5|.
TGTGTCATCAGTCCAATCCCGGGGAAAAATCAGCCCCAGCATTTT
CVISPIPGKNQPQHF
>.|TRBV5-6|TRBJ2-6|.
TGTGCCAGCAGCTTGGCCATCGGGGCTGGGGCCAACGTCCTGACTTTC
CASSLAIGAGANVLTF
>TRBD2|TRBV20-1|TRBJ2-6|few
TGCAGTGCTAGAGGAGGAATAGCGGGAGGGCTCTCTGGGGCCAACGTCCTGACTTTC
CSARGGIAGGLSGANVLTF
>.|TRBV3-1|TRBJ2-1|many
TGTGCCAGCAGCCAAGGAGCGGGTAAAACCTACAATGAGCAGTTCTTC
CASSQGAGKTYNEQFF
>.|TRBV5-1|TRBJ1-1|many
TGCGCCAGCAGCGGGGGCCGGGGGACTGAAGCTTTCTTT
CASSGGRGTEAFF
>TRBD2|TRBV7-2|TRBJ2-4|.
TGTGCCAGCAGTGGACTAGTTTTCGGCGCCAAAAACATTCAGTACTTC
CASSGLVFGAKNIQYF
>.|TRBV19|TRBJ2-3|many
TGTGCCAGTAGTATACGACAGAGCACAGATACGCAGTATTTT
CASSIRQSTDTQYF
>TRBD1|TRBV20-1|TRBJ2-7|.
TGCAGTGCTCCCCGAAGGGACAGGGGGGGCGAGCAGTACTTC
CSAPRRDRGGEQYF
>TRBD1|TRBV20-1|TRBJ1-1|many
TGCAGTGGCTTGGACAGGGGTAGGGAAGCTTTCTTT
CSGLDRGREAFF
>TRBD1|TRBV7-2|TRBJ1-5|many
TGTGCCAGCAGCTTAAAAATAGGGACAGGGAGCAATCAGCCCCAGCATTTT
CASSLKIGTGSNQPQHF
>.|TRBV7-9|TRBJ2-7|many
TGTGCCAGCAGCTTAGGGACAGCTAGGGAGCAGTACTTC
CASSLGTAREQYF
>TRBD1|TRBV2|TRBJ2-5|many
TGTGCCACCTCCCGGGACAGAAGACGCCAAGAGACCCAGTACTTC
CATSRDRRRQETQYF
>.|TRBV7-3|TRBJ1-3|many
TGTGCCAGCAGCCCAATGGGGAGCGGAAACACCATATATTTT
CASSPMGSGNTIYF
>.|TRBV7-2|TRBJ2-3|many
TGTGCCAGCAGCTTGTACGGCCCAGCAGATACGCAGTATTTT
CASSLYGPADTQYF
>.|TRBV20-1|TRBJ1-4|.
TGCAGTGCTACCGGCGGAGGAACTAATGAAAAACTGTTTTTT
CSATGGGTNEKLFF
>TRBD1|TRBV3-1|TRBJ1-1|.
TGTGCCAGCAGCAAAGCTCAACCGACAGGGACTGAAGCTTTCTTT
CASSKAQPTGTEAFF
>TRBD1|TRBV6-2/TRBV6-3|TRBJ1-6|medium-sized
TGTGCCGGACGGGACAGGGGGAATTCACCCCTCCACTTT
CAGRDRGNSPLHF
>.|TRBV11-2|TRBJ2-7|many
TGTGCCAGCAGCTTAGACCGTTGGGGGGACGAGCAGTACTTC
CASSLDRWGDEQYF
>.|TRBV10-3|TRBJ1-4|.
TGTGCCATCAGTGAGGACGTGATCGGAAAACTGTTTTTT
CAISEDVIGKLFF
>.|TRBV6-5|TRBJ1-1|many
TGTGCCAGCAGGCCCCCGGCCTTGGCCACTGAAGCTTTCTTT
CASRPPALATEAFF
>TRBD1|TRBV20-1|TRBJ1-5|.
TGCAGTGCCCCGGGACAGGGGGCTGTCCCGGGCAATCAGCCCCAGCATTTT
CSAPGQGAVPGNQPQHF
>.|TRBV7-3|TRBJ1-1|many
TGTGCCAGCAGCATTCAGGGCTCTGAAGCTTTCTTT
CASSIQGSEAFF
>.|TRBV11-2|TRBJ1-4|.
TGTGTCAGCAGCTCGGAACCAGGTGAAAAACTGTTTTTT
CVSSSEPGEKLFF
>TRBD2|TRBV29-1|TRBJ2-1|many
TGCAGCGCCCCCTCCCAGCGGGGGCGAAGCTCCTACAATGAGCAGTTCTTC
CSAPSQRGRSSYNEQFF
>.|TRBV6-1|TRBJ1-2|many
TGTGCCAGCAATGGGCTCAGTATTGGCTACACCTTC
CASNGLSIGYTF
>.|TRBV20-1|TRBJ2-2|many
TGCAGTGCTCAGGGGGGGGCTAACACCGGGGAGCTGTTTTTT
CSAQGGANTGELFF
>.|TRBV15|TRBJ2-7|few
TGTGCCACCAGCAGAGGATTCTACGAGCAGTACTTC
CATSRGFYEQYF
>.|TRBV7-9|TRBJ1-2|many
TGTGCCAGCAGCCCCGGTGGGGGGCGTGATGGCTACACCTTC
CASSPGGGRDGYTF
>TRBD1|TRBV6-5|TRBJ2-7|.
TGTGCCAGCAGCCCGATCTATCCGGGACAGGGATACGAGCAGTACTTC
CASSPIYPGQGYEQYF
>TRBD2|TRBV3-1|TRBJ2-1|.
TGTGCCAGCAGCCAAGAATTAGCGGGGTCGAATGAGCAGTTCTTC
CASSQELAGSNEQFF
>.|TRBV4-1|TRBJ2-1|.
TGCGCCAGCAGCCAGAGCCCCGGGGATGAGCAGTTCTTC
CASSQSPGDEQFF